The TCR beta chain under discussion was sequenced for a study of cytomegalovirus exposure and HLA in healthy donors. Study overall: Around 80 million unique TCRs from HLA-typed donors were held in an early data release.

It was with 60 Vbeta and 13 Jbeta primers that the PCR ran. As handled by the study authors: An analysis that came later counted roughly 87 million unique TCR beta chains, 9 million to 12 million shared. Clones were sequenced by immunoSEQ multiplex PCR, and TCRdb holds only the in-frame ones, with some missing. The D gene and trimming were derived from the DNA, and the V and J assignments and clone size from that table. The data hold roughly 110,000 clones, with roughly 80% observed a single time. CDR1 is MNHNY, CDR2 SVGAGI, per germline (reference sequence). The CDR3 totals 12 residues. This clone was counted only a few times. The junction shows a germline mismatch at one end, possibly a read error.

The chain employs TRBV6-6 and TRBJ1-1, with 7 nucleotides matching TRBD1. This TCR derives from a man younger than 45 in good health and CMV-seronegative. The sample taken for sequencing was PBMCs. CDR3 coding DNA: TGTGCCGGCAGCCGGGACAGCATTGAAGCTTTCTTT. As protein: CAGSRDSIEAFF.